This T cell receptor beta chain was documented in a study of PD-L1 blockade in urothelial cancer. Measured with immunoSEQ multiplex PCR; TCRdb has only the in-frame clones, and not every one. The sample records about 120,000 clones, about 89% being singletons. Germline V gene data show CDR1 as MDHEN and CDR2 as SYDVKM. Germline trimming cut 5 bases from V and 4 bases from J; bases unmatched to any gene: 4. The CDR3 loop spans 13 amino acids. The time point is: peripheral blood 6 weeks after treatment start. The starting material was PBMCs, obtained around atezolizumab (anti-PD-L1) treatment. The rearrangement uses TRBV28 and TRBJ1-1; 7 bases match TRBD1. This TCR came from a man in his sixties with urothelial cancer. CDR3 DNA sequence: TGTGCCAGCAGTCGTCAGGGGGGCACTGAAGCTTTCTTT. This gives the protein CASSRQGGTEAFF.